The entry below describes one T cell receptor beta chain. Its antigen is currently unknown. The record originates from a study of cytomegalovirus exposure and HLA in healthy donors. Study outcomes and limitations: Upon later analysis, TCR association rates were observed to vary by HLA locus, being highest for DRB1 and lowest for HLA-C. Later analysis identified a missense DCLRE1C variant that was linked to TCR beta V- and J-gene trimming.

The CDR3 runs 13 residues. Trimming cost V 2 bases and J 4 bases, with 7 bases left between them. CDR1 and CDR2 (germline): SGHDT, YYEEEE. With 60 Vbeta and 13 Jbeta primers, the PCR was carried out. TCRdb's table, derived via immunoSEQ multiplex PCR, lists solely in-frame clones and lacks some. This sample yields fewer than 200,000 clones, of which roughly 76% are seen a single time; over 1.1% belongs to the top ten. This TCR derives from a man aged 60 to 75 in good health and CMV-seronegative. The chain has TRBV5-6 and TRBJ1-5; D unresolved. The sample taken for sequencing was PBMCs. CDR3: CASSFGQNQPQHF. Written as DNA, the CDR3 is TGTGCCAGCAGCTTTGGGCAGAATCAGCCCCAGCATTTT.